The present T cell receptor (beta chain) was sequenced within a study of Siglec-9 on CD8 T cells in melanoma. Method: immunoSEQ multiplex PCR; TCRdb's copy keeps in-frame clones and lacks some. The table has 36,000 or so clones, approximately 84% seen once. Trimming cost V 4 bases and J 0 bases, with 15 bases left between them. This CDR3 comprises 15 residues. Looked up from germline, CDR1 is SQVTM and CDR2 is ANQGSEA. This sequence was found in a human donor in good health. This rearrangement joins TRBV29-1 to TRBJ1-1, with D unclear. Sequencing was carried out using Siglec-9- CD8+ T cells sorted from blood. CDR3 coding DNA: TGCAGCGTTGGTGGTTTATTGGACCTGAACACTGAAGCTTTCTTT. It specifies CSVGGLLDLNTEAFF. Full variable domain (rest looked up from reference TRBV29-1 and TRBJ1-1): SAVISQKPSRDICQRGTSLTIQCQVDSQVTMMFWYRQQPGQSLTLIATANQGSEATYESGFVIDKFPISRPNLTFSTLTVSNMSPEDSSIYLCSVGGLLDLNTEAFFGQGTRLTVV.